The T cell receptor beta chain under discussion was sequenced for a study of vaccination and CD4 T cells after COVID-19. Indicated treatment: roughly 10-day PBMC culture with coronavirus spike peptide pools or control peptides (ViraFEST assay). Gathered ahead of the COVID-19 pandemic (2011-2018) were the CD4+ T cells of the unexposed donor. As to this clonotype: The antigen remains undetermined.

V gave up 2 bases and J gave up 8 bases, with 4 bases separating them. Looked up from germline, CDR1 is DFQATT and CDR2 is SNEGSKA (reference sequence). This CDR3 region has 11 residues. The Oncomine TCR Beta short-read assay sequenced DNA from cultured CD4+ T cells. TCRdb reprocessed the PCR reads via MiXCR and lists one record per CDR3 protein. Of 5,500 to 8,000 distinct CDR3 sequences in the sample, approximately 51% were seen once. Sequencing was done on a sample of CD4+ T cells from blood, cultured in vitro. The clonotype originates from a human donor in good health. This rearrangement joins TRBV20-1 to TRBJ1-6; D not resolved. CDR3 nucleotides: TGCAGTGCTAGATCAGATTCACCCCTCCACTTT. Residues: CSARSDSPLHF.